The 32 T cell receptor beta chains below come from one sample, sequenced in a study of CD8+CD57+ T cells in acquired aplastic anemia. Genomic DNA served as template for TCR beta VDJ and CDR3 profiling. TCRdb reanalysed the reads using MiXCR and keeps one entry per CDR3 protein. Of some 140,000 distinct CDR3 sequences in the sample, 35% to 50% were seen once. The sequencing input was sorted CD4+, CD8+, or CD8+CD57+ T cells (not recorded which) from PBMCs. These receptors all stem from a human donor in good health, serving as a control.

The genes are TRBV7-3 and TRBJ2-7, with D perhaps TRBD2 (6 bases). V lost 1 base, J lost 7 bases, and 17 bases lay in between. The length of the CDR3 is 15 residues. Germline-derived CDR1 and CDR2 are SGHTA and FQGTGA. CDR3 nucleotide sequence: TGTGCCAGCAGCTTAAGCTCGTCGGGGAGGCTGGAGCAGTACTTC. This encodes CASSLSSSGRLEQYF.

This clonotype appeared many times. The rearrangement uses TRBV3-1 and TRBJ1-6, with D hard to call. V lost 3 bases, J lost 9 bases, and 15 bases lay in between. Germline lookup yields CDR1 LGHDT and CDR2 YNNKEL (reference sequence). The CDR3 spans 15 residues. CDR3 loop: CASSQGRVSGSPLHF. The DNA of the CDR3 is TGTGCCAGCAGCCAGGGTAGGGTGAGCGGTTCACCCCTCCACTTT.

This clonotype showed up many times. The chain carries TRBV12-3 or TRBV12-4 and TRBJ2-2; D unclear. CDR3 length: 14 residues. Trimming pared 2 bases from V and 6 bases from J, leaving 10 bases between. The CDR3 bases are TGTGCCAGCAGTTTATCGGTAACGGCCGGGGAGCTGTTTTTT. It specifies CASSLSVTAGELFF.

The CDR3, as DNA: TGTGCCAGCAGCCCCCGTGCCGGGACAGGGAAAAAGGGGACTGAAGCTTTCTTT. Amino acid sequence: CASSPRAGTGKKGTEAFF. The chain links TRBV11-2 to TRBJ1-1; 9 nucleotides agree with TRBD1. V lost 5 bases and J lost 5; bases outside the gene matches: 18. The CDR3 extends over 18 amino acids. CDR1 is SGHAT and CDR2 is FQNNGV in the germline V gene.

About this clonotype: A much bigger clone sits one base away, suggesting this may be a read error. The conserved phenylalanine or tryptophan is not found at the CDR3 terminus, so this likely reflects a read error. This chain connects TRBV5-1 to TRBJ1-1; 8 nucleotides agree with TRBD1. The CDR3 totals 13 residues. Germline loops: CDR1 SGHRS, CDR2 YFSETQ. The V and J ends lost 7 bases and 3 bases, in that order; junction bases with no gene match: 5. The CDR3 spells CASGQGLDTEAFV. In nucleotides, the CDR3 is TGCGCCAGCGGACAGGGATTGGACACTGAAGCTTTCGTT.

This rearrangement joins TRBV28 to TRBJ2-3, with 7 bases that match TRBD1. The CDR3 is made up of 15 amino acids. The germline V gene has CDR1 MDHEN and CDR2 SYDVKM. V was pared by 3 bases and J by 2 bases, with 5 bases of the junction left unmatched. This chain's CDR3 is CASSLGDSHTDTQYF. CDR3 DNA sequence: TGTGCCAGCAGTTTGGGGGACAGTCACACAGATACGCAGTATTTT.

This rearrangement joins TRBV19 to TRBJ2-7; D tentatively fits TRBD1 or TRBD2 (6 bases each). Germline V lookup: CDR1 LNHDA, CDR2 SQIVND (reference sequence). This CDR3 is built from 13 residues. V was cut by 8 bases and J by 5 bases, with 16 bases left in between. CDR3 in amino acids: CASPRTGADEQYV. DNA of the CDR3: TGTGCCAGTCCCCGAACGGGGGCCGACGAGCAGTACGTC.

This clonotype was seen ten or more times. The rearrangement uses TRBV10-2 and TRBJ2-1; the match to TRBD2 covers 8 bases. Germline trimming cut 8 bases from V and 8 bases from J; bases unmatched to any gene: 14. CDR3 size: 15 residues. From germline, CDR1 is WSHSY and CDR2 SAAADI. The CDR3 DNA sequence: TGCGCCAGCGCACCTAGAGCGGGGGACCCCTATGAGCAGTTCTTC. It translates to CASAPRAGDPYEQFF.

The chain joins TRBV29-1 to TRBJ1-2, with 8 bases fitting TRBD1. The CDR3 consists of 13 residues. Germline CDR1 and CDR2: SQVTM and ANQGSEA. The V gene end was trimmed by 6 bases and the J gene end by 4 bases; junction bases not matched to a gene: 7. In DNA, the CDR3 is TGCAGCGTATCGGACAGGGACTCCTATGGCTACACCTTC. Translated, it gives CSVSDRDSYGYTF.

The chain links TRBV6-1 to TRBJ1-4; 12 bases are a match to TRBD1. Per the germline V gene, CDR1 is MNHNS and CDR2 is SASEGT. The CDR3 has 16 residues. J lost 5 bases, V lost 5 bases, and 6 bases had no gene match. The CDR3 DNA reads TGTGCCAGCAGTCCACACGGGACAGGGGGCAATGAAAAACTGTTTTTT. This sequence encodes CASSPHGTGGNEKLFF.

This chain joins TRBV24-1 and TRBJ1-2; 7 bases map to TRBD1. The CDR3 covers 13 residues. Unmatched junction bases numbered 4, after V lost 5 bases and J lost 5 bases. Germline V lookup: CDR1 KGHDR, CDR2 SFDVKD. CDR3 region: CATSAGTVYGYTF. The CDR3 nucleotides are TGTGCCACCAGTGCCGGGACAGTGTATGGCTACACCTTC.

Only a few counts were recorded for this clonotype. The chain has TRBV5-1 and TRBJ2-2, with 7 bases aligning to TRBD1. The V gene end was trimmed by 6 bases and the J gene end by 6 bases; junction bases not matched to a gene: 8. CDR1 SGHRS and CDR2 YFSETQ come from the germline V gene. The CDR3 spans 14 residues. The CDR3 region is CASTTGDPSGELFF. The CDR3 DNA is TGCGCCAGCACTACAGGGGATCCGTCCGGGGAGCTGTTTTTT.

Details on this clonotype: A read error may account for a junction end that differs from germline. The J gene is TRBJ2-1, the V gene TRBV9; 8 bases map to TRBD2. CDR1 is SGDLS, CDR2 YYNGEE, per germline. The CDR3 runs 14 residues. CDR3 coding DNA: TGCGCCAGCAGCGATCGGACTAGCACCCATGAGCAGTTCTTC. The encoded protein is CASSDRTSTHEQFF.

Here the CDR3 reads CASSLRLAGVQETQYF. CDR3 nucleotide sequence: TGTGCCAGCAGCTTGAGGCTAGCGGGGGTCCAAGAGACCCAGTACTTC. V usage is TRBV5-6 and J usage is TRBJ2-5, with 10 bases matching TRBD2. CDR3 length: 16 residues. The V gene end was trimmed by 1 base and the J gene end by 1 base; junction bases not matched to a gene: 4. CDR1 is SGHDT, CDR2 YYEEEE, per germline.

In this sample, this clonotype turned up many times. V and J are TRBV30 and TRBJ1-6; D remains ambiguous. Germline V gene lookup returns CDR1 GTSNPN and CDR2 SVGIG (reference sequence). The V and J ends lost 0 bases and 7 bases respectively, with 10 bases between them. CDR3 length equals 14 residues. The CDR3 coding sequence is TGTGCCTGGAGTGTACCACTAGGGAATTCACCCCTCCACTTT. Protein product: CAWSVPLGNSPLHF.

The chain links TRBV20-1 to TRBJ2-3, with TRBD1 matching 10 bases. Germline CDR1 DFQATT, CDR2 SNEGSKA (reference sequence). CDR3 length: 15 residues. Unmatched junction bases numbered 7, after V lost 3 bases and J lost 4 bases. The CDR3 region is CSASGGQGGSDTQYF. Here the CDR3 DNA reads TGCAGTGCTAGTGGAGGACAGGGGGGATCAGATACGCAGTATTTT.

The rearrangement joins TRBV19 to TRBJ2-3, with D perhaps TRBD2 (5 bases). V gave up 1 base and J gave up 0 bases, with 8 bases separating them. This CDR3 is built from 15 residues. The germline V gene encodes CDR1 LNHDA and CDR2 SQIVND (reference sequence). The CDR3, as DNA: TGTGCCAGTAGTATAGCGGGAAATAGCACAGATACGCAGTATTTT. It encodes CASSIAGNSTDTQYF. The complete variable domain, with remaining parts taken from reference TRBV19 and TRBJ2-3, reads DGGITQSPKYLFRKEGQNVTLSCEQNLNHDAMYWYRQDPGQGLRLIYYSQIVNDFQKGDIAEGYSVSREKKESFPLTVTSAQKNPTAFYLCASSIAGNSTDTQYFGPGTRLTVL.

The chain has TRBV14 and TRBJ2-3, with 13 bases identical to TRBD2. Germline CDR1 and CDR2: SGHDN and FVKESK. Trimming took 0 bases from V and 5 from J; bases not matched to a gene: 17. The CDR3 runs to 21 residues. In DNA, the CDR3 is TGTGCCAGCAGCCAAGAGTTCGGACTAGCGGGGGTAACCACCAACCTAGATACGCAGTATTTT. It yields the protein CASSQEFGLAGVTTNLDTQYF.

The chain has TRBV10-1 and TRBJ2-3; D perhaps matches TRBD2 (6 bases). The germline V gene encodes CDR1 WNHNN and CDR2 SYGVQD (reference sequence). Between the trimmed V and J ends, which lost 11 bases and 1 base, there was a span of 10 bases. CDR3 size: 12 residues. Written as DNA, the CDR3 is TGCGCCGACGGGGGTCGCACAGATACGCAGTATTTT. Translated, it gives CADGGRTDTQYF.

This clonotype showed up many times. The chain joins TRBV5-1 to TRBJ2-3; D is unclear. V shed 4 bases and J shed 0 bases, with 6 bases lying between them. The germline CDR1 and CDR2 sequences are SGHRS and YFSETQ. The CDR3 consists of 13 residues. In nucleotides, the CDR3 is TGCGCCAGCAGCCTAACCAGCACAGATACGCAGTATTTT. Its translation is CASSLTSTDTQYF.

The chain couples TRBV12-3 or TRBV12-4 to TRBJ2-1; 7 bases are shared with TRBD1. The junction had 16 bases not matched to a gene; V was cut back by 6 bases and J by 8 bases. CDR3 length: 16 residues. This chain's CDR3 is CASRHKTGDYFDEQFF. The DNA for the CDR3 is TGTGCCAGCAGGCATAAAACAGGGGATTACTTTGATGAGCAGTTCTTC.

This sequence joins TRBV2 and TRBJ1-6, with D perhaps matching TRBD1 (6 bases). With 8 bases removed from V and 13 bases from J, the gap between germline ends came to 18 bases. The CDR3 covers 13 residues. Germline loops: CDR1 SNHLY, CDR2 FYNNEI. CDR3 residues: CASLQGRNQPLHF. In nucleotides, the CDR3 is TGTGCCAGCCTACAGGGACGCAATCAGCCCCTCCACTTT.

This clonotype was seen a handful of times. V is TRBV3-1 and J is TRBJ2-1; the match to TRBD1 covers 9 bases. The CDR3 is 15 residues long. Per the germline V gene, CDR1 is LGHDT and CDR2 is YNNKEL (reference sequence). With 2 bases clipped from V and 5 bases from J, the junction kept 4 bases outside the gene matches. DNA for the CDR3: TGTGCCAGCAGCCAACCGGGACAGGGTGACAATGAGCAGTTCTTC. Its translation is CASSQPGQGDNEQFF.

This clonotype was detected only once. A read error may account for a junction end that differs from germline. The genes are TRBV29-1 and TRBJ2-5; D unresolved. Germline V gene data show CDR1 as SQVTM and CDR2 as ANQGSEA. This CDR3 region has 12 residues. The CDR3 DNA reads TGCAGCATTTCGACCTTTAAAGAGATCCAGTACTTC. It translates to CSISTFKEIQYF.

The chain links TRBV7-6 to TRBJ2-7; possibly TRBD2 for D (5 bases). The CDR3 is 14 residues long. Germline loops: CDR1 SGHVS, CDR2 FNYEAQ. Trimming took off 2 bases at V and 0 bases at J, with 8 bases between the two ends. CDR3: CASSLRGNSYEQYF. Here the CDR3 DNA reads TGTGCCAGCAGCTTACGAGGGAACTCCTACGAGCAGTACTTC. Full variable domain (rest looked up from reference TRBV7-6 and TRBJ2-7): GAGVSQSPRYKVTKRGQDVALRCDPISGHVSLYWYRQALGQGPEFLTYFNYEAQQDKSGLPNDRFSAERPEGSISTLTIQRTEQRDSAMYRCASSLRGNSYEQYFGPGTRLTVT.

This clonotype was detected many times. The rearrangement joins TRBV19 to TRBJ1-2; D gene unclear. This CDR3 has 16 residues. Looked up from germline, CDR1 is LNHDA and CDR2 is SQIVND (reference sequence). The V and J ends lost 3 bases and 2 bases respectively, with 16 bases between them. The CDR3: CASSIESWSLNYGYTF. The CDR3 nucleotides read TGTGCCAGTAGTATTGAAAGTTGGAGCCTCAACTATGGCTACACCTTC.

This clonotype was observed many times. The V gene is TRBV4-1, the J gene TRBJ1-2; no firm D call. V was cut by 0 bases and J by 0 bases, with 11 bases left in between. CDR1 MGHRA and CDR2 YSYEKL come from the germline V gene. The CDR3 has 16 residues. This CDR3 reads CASSQDPTSANYGYTF. CDR3 bases: TGCGCCAGCAGCCAAGACCCCACTTCAGCTAACTATGGCTACACCTTC.

In its sample, this clonotype was seen once. Without the conserved terminal phenylalanine or tryptophan, this CDR3 likely stems from a read error. The DNA is omitted, as the CDR3 cannot be located on it reliably, and the CDR3 follows TCRdb's listing. This chain uses TRBV15 with TRBJ2-6; the table's D gene call, TRBD1, was not cross checked with the DNA. The CDR3 is 17 residues long, counting both termini. CDR1 LNHNV and CDR2 YYDKDF come from the germline V gene (reference sequence). CDR3 loop: CAVGRGTSSGANVLTGM.

The sample holds many counts of this clonotype. The chain recombines TRBV12-3 or TRBV12-4 with TRBJ1-6; D remains unclear. Trimming shortened V by 5 bases and J by 2 bases, and 7 bases separated the two germline ends. The CDR3 consists of 14 residues. The CDR3 nucleotides are TGTGCCAGCAGTCCTGGTCCCTATAATTCACCCCTCCACTTT. This gives the protein CASSPGPYNSPLHF.

The genes are TRBV10-1 and TRBJ1-2; 7 positions agree with TRBD1. Trimming cost V 6 bases and J 2 bases; bases outside gene matches: 18. This CDR3 is built from 18 residues. From germline, CDR1 is WNHNN and CDR2 SYGVQD (reference sequence). CDR3 in amino acids: CASRDRFMRQGLNYGYTF. CDR3 DNA sequence: TGCGCCAGCAGAGACCGCTTTATGAGACAGGGACTAAACTATGGCTACACCTTC.

In this sample, this clonotype turned up many times. The rearrangement links TRBV5-4 to TRBJ1-1; 7 nucleotides match TRBD1. The CDR3 consists of 14 residues. Germline V CDR1 and CDR2: SGHNT, YYREEE (reference sequence). V lost 5 bases and J lost 2; bases outside the gene matches: 6. The CDR3 DNA is TGTGCCAGCAGAGAGACAGGGCTAAACACTGAAGCTTTCTTT. Translation: CASRETGLNTEAFF. The entire variable domain, with the rest obtained from reference TRBV5-4 and TRBJ1-1, is as follows: ETGVTQSPTHLIKTRGQQVTLRCSSQSGHNTVSWYQQALGQGPQFIFQYYREEENGRGNFPPRFSGLQFPNYSSELNVNALELDDSALYLCASRETGLNTEAFFGQGTRLTVV.

This clonotype was counted a few times. The V gene is TRBV6-1, the J gene TRBJ1-2, with D hard to call. Between the trimmed V and J ends, which lost 1 base and 3 bases, there was a span of 9 bases. Germline V gene data show CDR1 as MNHNS and CDR2 as SASEGT. The CDR3 runs to 14 residues. CDR3 in amino acids: CASSEGFLDYGYTF. The CDR3 DNA sequence: TGTGCCAGCAGTGAAGGGTTCCTCGACTATGGCTACACCTTC.